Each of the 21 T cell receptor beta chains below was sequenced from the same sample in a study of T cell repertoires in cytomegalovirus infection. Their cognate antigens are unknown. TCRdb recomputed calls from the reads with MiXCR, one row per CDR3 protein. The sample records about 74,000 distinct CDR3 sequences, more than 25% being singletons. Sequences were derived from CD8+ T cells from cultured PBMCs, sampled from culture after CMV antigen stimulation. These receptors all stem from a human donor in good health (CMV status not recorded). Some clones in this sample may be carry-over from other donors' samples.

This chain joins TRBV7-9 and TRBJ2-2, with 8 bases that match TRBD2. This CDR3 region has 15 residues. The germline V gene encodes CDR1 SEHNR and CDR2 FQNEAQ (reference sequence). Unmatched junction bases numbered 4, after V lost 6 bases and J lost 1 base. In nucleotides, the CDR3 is TGTGCCAGCAGTCCCGGGGGGGTGAACACCGGGGAGCTGTTTTTT. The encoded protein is CASSPGGVNTGELFF.

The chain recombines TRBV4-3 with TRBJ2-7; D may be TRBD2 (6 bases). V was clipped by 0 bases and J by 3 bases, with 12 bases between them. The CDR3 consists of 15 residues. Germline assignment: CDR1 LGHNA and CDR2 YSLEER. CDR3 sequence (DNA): TGCGCCAGCAGCCAAGAAGGCCCGGGGGACTACGAGCAGTACTTC. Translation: CASSQEGPGDYEQYF.

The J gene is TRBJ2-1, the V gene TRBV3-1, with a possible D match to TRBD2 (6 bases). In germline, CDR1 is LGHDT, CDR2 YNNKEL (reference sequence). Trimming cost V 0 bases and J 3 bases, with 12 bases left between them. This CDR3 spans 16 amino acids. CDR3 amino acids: CASSQDGRTYYNEQFF. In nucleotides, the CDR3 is TGTGCCAGCAGCCAAGATGGGAGGACTTACTACAATGAGCAGTTCTTC.

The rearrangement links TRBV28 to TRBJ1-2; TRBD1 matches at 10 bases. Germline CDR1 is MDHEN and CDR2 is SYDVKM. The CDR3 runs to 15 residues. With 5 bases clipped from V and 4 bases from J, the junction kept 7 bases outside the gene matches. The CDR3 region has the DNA TGTGCCAGCAGTCCCGCCGGGGACAGGGGCTATGGCTACACCTTC. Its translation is CASSPAGDRGYGYTF.

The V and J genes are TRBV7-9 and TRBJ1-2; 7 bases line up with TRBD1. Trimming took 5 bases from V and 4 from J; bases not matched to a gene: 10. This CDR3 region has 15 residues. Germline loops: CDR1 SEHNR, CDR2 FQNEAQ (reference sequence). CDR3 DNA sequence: TGTGCCAGCAGCCTCCAGGGGGAGGGGCCCTATGGCTACACCTTC. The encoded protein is CASSLQGEGPYGYTF.

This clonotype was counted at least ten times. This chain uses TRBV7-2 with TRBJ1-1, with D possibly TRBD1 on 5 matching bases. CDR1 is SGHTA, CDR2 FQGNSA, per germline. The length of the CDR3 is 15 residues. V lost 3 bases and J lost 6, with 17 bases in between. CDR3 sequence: CASSFGPHGDAEAFF. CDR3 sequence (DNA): TGTGCCAGCAGCTTTGGACCTCATGGGGACGCTGAAGCTTTCTTT.

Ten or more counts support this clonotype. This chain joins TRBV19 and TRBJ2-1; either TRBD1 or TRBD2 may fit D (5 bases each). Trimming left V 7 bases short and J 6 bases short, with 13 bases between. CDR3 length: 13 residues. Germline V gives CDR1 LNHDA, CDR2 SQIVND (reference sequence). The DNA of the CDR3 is TGTGCCAGTATGTGGGACCGAGGCAATGAGCAGTTCTTC. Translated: CASMWDRGNEQFF.

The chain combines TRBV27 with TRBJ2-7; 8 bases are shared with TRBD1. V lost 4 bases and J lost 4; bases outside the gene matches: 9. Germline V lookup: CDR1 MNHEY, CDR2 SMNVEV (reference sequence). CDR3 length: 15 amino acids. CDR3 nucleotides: TGTGCCAGCAGTTACGACAGGGGCCCAGGGTACGAGCAGTACTTC. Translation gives CASSYDRGPGYEQYF.

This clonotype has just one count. CDR3: CAISEVAGSYEQYF. In nucleotides, the CDR3 is TGTGCCATCAGTGAGGTGGCGGGATCCTACGAGCAGTACTTC. The chain combines TRBV10-3 with TRBJ2-7, with D tentatively TRBD2 (6 bases). Germline loops: CDR1 ENHRY, CDR2 SYGVKD. This CDR3 comprises 14 residues. The V and J ends lost 2 bases and 1 base respectively, with 9 bases between them.

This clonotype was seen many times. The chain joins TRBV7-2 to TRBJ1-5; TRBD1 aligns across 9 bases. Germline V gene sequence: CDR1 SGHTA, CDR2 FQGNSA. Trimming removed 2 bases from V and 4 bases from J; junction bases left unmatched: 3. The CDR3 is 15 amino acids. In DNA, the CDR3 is TGTGCCAGCAGCTTACTCGGACAGGGGAATCAGCCCCAGCATTTT. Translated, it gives CASSLLGQGNQPQHF.

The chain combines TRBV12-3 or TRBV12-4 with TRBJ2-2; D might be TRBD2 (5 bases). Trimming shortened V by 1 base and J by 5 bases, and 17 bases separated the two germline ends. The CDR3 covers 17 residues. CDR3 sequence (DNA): TGTGCCAGCAGTTTAGTAGTCGGGTTCGGGGATACCGGGGAGCTGTTTTTT. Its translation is CASSLVVGFGDTGELFF.

The CDR3 DNA follows: TGTGCCATCGCAGCGGGGGTGGGAAATGAGCAGTTCTTC. Residues: CAIAAGVGNEQFF. J is TRBJ2-1 and V is TRBV10-3, with 8 bases identical to TRBD2. J lost 7 bases, V lost 8 bases, and 7 bases had no gene match. The CDR3 covers 13 residues. Per germline, CDR1 ENHRY and CDR2 SYGVKD.

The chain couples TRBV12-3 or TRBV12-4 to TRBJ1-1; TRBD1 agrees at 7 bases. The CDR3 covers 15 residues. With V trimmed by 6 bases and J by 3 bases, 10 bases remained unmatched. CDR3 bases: TGTGCCAGCAGGGAGGGACAGCCCTGGGACACTGAAGCTTTCTTT. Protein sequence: CASREGQPWDTEAFF.

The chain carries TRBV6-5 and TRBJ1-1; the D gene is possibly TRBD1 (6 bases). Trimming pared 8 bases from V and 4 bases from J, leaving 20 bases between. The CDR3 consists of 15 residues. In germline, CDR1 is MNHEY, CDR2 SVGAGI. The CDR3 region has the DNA TGTGCCAGCGGGCGGACGGGGGGGCACGGCACTGAAGCTTTCTTT. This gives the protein CASGRTGGHGTEAFF.

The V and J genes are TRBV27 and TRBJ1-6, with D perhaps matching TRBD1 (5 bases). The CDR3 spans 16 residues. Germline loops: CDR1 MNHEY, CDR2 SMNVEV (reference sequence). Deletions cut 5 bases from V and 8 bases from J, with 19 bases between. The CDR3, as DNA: TGTGCCAGCAGTACCTCTCCCGGGACCCTATATTCACCCCTCCACTTT. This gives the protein CASSTSPGTLYSPLHF.

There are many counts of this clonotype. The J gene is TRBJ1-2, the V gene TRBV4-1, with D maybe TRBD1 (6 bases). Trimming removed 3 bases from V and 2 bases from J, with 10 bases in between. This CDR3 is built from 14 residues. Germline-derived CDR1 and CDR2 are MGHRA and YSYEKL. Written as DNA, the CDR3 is TGCGCCAGCAGCCACTCAGGGGAGAACTATGGCTACACCTTC. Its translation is CASSHSGENYGYTF.

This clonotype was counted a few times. This CDR3 is CASSASGYQETQYF. CDR3 nucleotide sequence: TGTGCCAGCAGCGCCTCCGGGTACCAAGAGACCCAGTACTTC. The genes are TRBV27 and TRBJ2-5; D gene uncertain. The germline V gene encodes CDR1 MNHEY and CDR2 SMNVEV (reference sequence). The CDR3 spans 14 residues. The germline V and J ends were trimmed by 6 bases and 0 bases, with 11 bases remaining between them.

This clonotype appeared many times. The CDR3: CSVEGDTQYF. The DNA of the CDR3 is TGCAGCGTTGAAGGTGATACGCAGTATTTT. V gene TRBV29-1 combines with J gene TRBJ2-3; D is uncertain. The germline gives CDR1 SQVTM, CDR2 ANQGSEA. V lost 1 base and J lost 6, with 2 bases in between. The CDR3 has 10 residues.

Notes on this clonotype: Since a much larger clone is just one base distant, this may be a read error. The CDR3 DNA sequence: TGTGCCAGCAACTGGATGGGGACAGGGGGAAGAGAGACCCAGTACTTC. Its protein product is CASNWMGTGGRETQYF. This chain links TRBV5-6 with TRBJ2-5; 11 bases match TRBD1. Germline CDR1 and CDR2: SGHDT and YYEEEE. The CDR3 has 16 residues. The V segment lost 6 bases and the J segment 4 bases; nucleotides outside the gene matches: 11. The full variable domain, rest sourced from reference TRBV5-6 and TRBJ2-5, is DAGVTQSPTHLIKTRGQQVTLRCSPKSGHDTVSWYQQALGQGPQFIFQYYEEEERQRGNFPDRFSGHQFPNYSSELNVNALLLGDSALYLCASNWMGTGGRETQYFGPGTRLLVL.

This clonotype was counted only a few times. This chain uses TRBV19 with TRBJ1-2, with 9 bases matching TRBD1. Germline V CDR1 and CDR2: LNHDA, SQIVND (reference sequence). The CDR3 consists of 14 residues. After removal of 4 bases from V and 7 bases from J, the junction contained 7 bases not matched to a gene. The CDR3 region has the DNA TGTGCCAGTAGTACTGGACAGGGGATCGGTGGCTACACCTTC. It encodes CASSTGQGIGGYTF.

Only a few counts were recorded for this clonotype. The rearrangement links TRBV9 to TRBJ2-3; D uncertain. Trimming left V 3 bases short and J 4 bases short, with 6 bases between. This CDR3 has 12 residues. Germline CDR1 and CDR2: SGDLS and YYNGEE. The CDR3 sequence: CASSESPDTQYF. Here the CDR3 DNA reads TGTGCCAGCAGCGAAAGCCCAGATACGCAGTATTTT.